This T cell receptor beta chain derives from a study of CD8 T cells in ankylosing spondylitis. CDR1 is MDHEN and CDR2 is SYDVKM in the germline V gene. This CDR3 is built from 14 residues. V lost 5 bases to trimming and J lost 6 bases; unmatched junction nucleotides: 6. In this sample, this clonotype turned up many times. TCRdb re-called the 5' RACE reads with MiXCR, one entry per CDR3 protein. The sample gives roughly 160,000 distinct CDR3 sequences, more than 9% of which show up once; almost 30% is in the top ten. The sample consisted of blood, either unsorted or a sorted T cell fraction (not recorded which). The receptor's source is a male donor with ankylosing spondylitis or in good health (not recorded which). The V call is TRBV28, the J call TRBJ2-2; TRBD1 agrees at 7 bases. For the CDR3, the DNA is TGTGCCAGCAGTGTCCTCACAGGGGCCGGGGAGCTGTTTTTT. Its translation is CASSVLTGAGELFF.